This T cell receptor (beta chain) was identified during a study of cytomegalovirus exposure and HLA in healthy donors. The length of the CDR3 is 15 residues. Trimming left V 0 bases short and J 4 bases short, with 10 bases between. CDR1 is SGDLS and CDR2 is YYNGEE in the germline V gene. The PCR made use of 60 Vbeta and 13 Jbeta primers. The repertoire was sequenced with immunoSEQ multiplex PCR; TCRdb's copy has only in-frame clones and lacks some. The data contain more than 95,000 clones, about 83% of them singletons. The chain carries TRBV9 and TRBJ2-2; D perhaps matches TRBD1 (6 bases). Sequenced material: PBMCs. The sequence came from a woman in her thirties or forties in good health and CMV-seropositive. The CDR3 region has the DNA TGTGCCAGCAGCGTAGACGGGACACCCACCGGGGAGCTGTTTTTT. As protein: CASSVDGTPTGELFF.